The rows below give T cell receptor beta chains drawn from one sample of a study of cytomegalovirus exposure and HLA in healthy donors. Data came from immunoSEQ multiplex PCR; TCRdb stores just in-frame clones and leaves some out. The data show under 45,000 clones, 50% to 75% seen once. The specimen was PBMCs. These receptors were collected from a human donor in good health. Each CDR3 is given with its conserved first and last residue.

CDR3: CASSYLASTDTQYF
J: TRBJ2-3
V: TRBV6-5

CDR3: CASAQGLDADTQYF
J: TRBJ2-3
V: TRBV11-2

CDR3: CASSPDRVPGELFF
J: TRBJ2-2
V: TRBV11-2

CDR3: CASSEEGLVAGYTF
J: TRBJ1-2
V: TRBV2

CDR3: CASSLETGEETQYF
J: TRBJ2-5
V: TRBV5-1

CDR3: CASSRGGALETQYF
J: TRBJ2-5
V: TRBV19

CDR3: CASSPPDRGRYEQYF
J: TRBJ2-7
V: TRBV7-9

CDR3: CASSLGSGGEQFF
J: TRBJ2-1
V: TRBV7-2

CDR3: CASSQDARRANYGYTF
J: TRBJ1-2
V: TRBV4-2

CDR3: CASSPNGQGETQYF
J: TRBJ2-5
V: TRBV5-1

CDR3: CASSDRRRANYGYTF
J: TRBJ1-2
V: TRBV5-4

CDR3: CASSNPTGGDTEAFF
J: TRBJ1-1
V: TRBV5-1

CDR3: CAWEQSNSNQPQHF
J: TRBJ1-5
V: TRBV30

CDR3: CASSFTTTSYEQYF
J: TRBJ2-7
V: TRBV7-9

CDR3: CASSYLRGLYGYTF
J: TRBJ1-2
V: TRBV6-6

CDR3: CASSRSSGDSTTQYF
J: TRBJ2-7
V: TRBV5-1

CDR3: CASSLRPETHSNQPQHF
J: TRBJ1-5
V: TRBV6-9

CDR3: CASSLATGPYYGYTF
J: TRBJ1-2
V: TRBV5-1

CDR3: CASSFRRRGYGYTF
J: TRBJ1-2
V: TRBV5-6

CDR3: CASTQDRTSGANVLTF
J: TRBJ2-6
V: TRBV11-2

CDR3: CASSEGGASYEQYF
J: NA
V: TRBV10-1

CDR3: CASSQGRQGDSPLHF
J: TRBJ1-6
V: TRBV4-3

CDR3: CASSTGRGHYGYTF
J: TRBJ1-2
V: TRBV6-5

CDR3: CASRTGPNNEQFF
J: TRBJ2-1
V: TRBV19

CDR3: CASSDWTHYGYTF
J: TRBJ1-2
V: TRBV6-1

CDR3: CASSLGPEGGIYGYTF
J: TRBJ1-2
V: TRBV5-4

CDR3: CSVDLRQGHRGYTF
J: TRBJ1-2
V: TRBV29-1

CDR3: CASSQIGGGVNYGYTF
J: TRBJ1-2
V: TRBV4-3

CDR3: CAISKGAVLGEKLFF
J: TRBJ1-4
V: TRBV28